This T cell receptor (beta chain) is from a study of technical replicates of blood from a handful of donors. Libraries were prepared by immunoSEQ multiplex PCR; TCRdb keeps only in-frame clonotypes and omits some of them. The sample includes tens of thousands of clones, nearly 90% of them seen just once. CDR3 length: 13 amino acids. Germline CDR1 is GTSNPN and CDR2 is SVGIG (reference sequence). V lost 7 bases, J lost 0 bases, and 9 bases lay in between. Sequencing used PBMCs. The chain recombines TRBV30 with TRBJ2-2, with D maybe TRBD1 (6 bases). This TCR was sampled from a human donor in good health. Some clones in this sample may be carry-over from other donors' samples. In DNA form, the CDR3 reads TGTGCCTTAAGACAGGCGAACACCGGGGAGCTGTTTTTT. Translated, it gives CALRQANTGELFF.